Shown below are 19 T cell receptor beta chains from a single sample sequenced in a study of T-cell memory formation after mild COVID-19. MiXCR, run by TCRdb on the 5' RACE reads, gives a single entry per CDR3 protein. The sample lists some 100,000 distinct CDR3 sequences; roughly 10% were seen once. Sequencing was done on a sample of PBMCs or a T cell subset sorted from them (not recorded which). The receptors stem from a young man who had mild COVID-19 (a few samples of this study predate the infection). Cell type and time point are not known.

This chain links TRBV7-8 with TRBJ2-5, with 7 bases matching TRBD2. The ends lost 3 bases at V and 2 bases at J; junction bases unmatched: 6. CDR1 is SGHVS and CDR2 is FQNEAQ in the germline V gene. This CDR3 is built from 15 residues. CDR3 DNA sequence: TGTGCCAGCAGCTTTAACCAGCGGGGACAAGAGACCCAGTACTTC. It specifies CASSFNQRGQETQYF.

Ten or more counts support this clonotype. This chain uses TRBV20-1 with TRBJ2-7; TRBD2 matches 8 bases. The junction had 10 bases not matched to a gene; V was cut back by 6 bases and J by 3 bases. Germline loops: CDR1 DFQATT, CDR2 SNEGSKA (reference sequence). This CDR3 comprises 14 residues. Here the CDR3 reads CSAPRGTSVYEQYV. The DNA for the CDR3 is TGCAGTGCACCCCGGGGGACTAGTGTCTACGAGCAGTACGTC.

The table lists this clonotype with many counts. The V call is TRBV7-2, the J call TRBJ2-5; no definite D call. The CDR3 runs 21 residues. Germline V gene sequence: CDR1 SGHTA, CDR2 FQGNSA. V was trimmed by 6 bases and J by 5 bases, leaving 37 bases between them. CDR3: CASSPLPLTWARTETRETQYF. In DNA form, the CDR3 reads TGTGCCAGCAGTCCCCTACCCCTAACCTGGGCTAGAACCGAAACGAGGGAGACCCAGTACTTC.

V and J are TRBV28 and TRBJ2-7, with D maybe TRBD2 (5 bases). The CDR3 consists of 13 residues. CDR1 MDHEN and CDR2 SYDVKM come from the germline V gene. V lost 2 bases to trimming and J lost 5 bases, with 10 bases between them. DNA for the CDR3: TGTGCCAGCAGTTTACGGGGTTCGGACGAGCAGTACGTC. Its translation is CASSLRGSDEQYV.

This clonotype was detected only a few times. The chain joins TRBV5-4 to TRBJ1-6; 8 nucleotides line up with TRBD1. The CDR3 consists of 16 residues. The junction had 13 bases not matched to a gene; V was cut back by 4 bases and J by 10 bases. The V gene's germline CDR1 is SGHNT and CDR2 YYREEE (reference sequence). The CDR3, as DNA: TGTGCCAGCAGCCCGATCGACAGGGGATTAGGATCACCCCTCCACTTT. Protein sequence: CASSPIDRGLGSPLHF.

This clonotype was observed at least ten times. V gene TRBV21-1 combines with J gene TRBJ2-5; the table assigns TRBD1, which was not confirmed against the DNA. TRBV21-1 has pseudogene status. This CDR3 has 12 residues. CDR3 amino acids: CARRGQEETQYF. In nucleotides, the CDR3 is TGTGCCCGACGGGGACAAGAAGAGACCCAGTACTTC.

This rearrangement joins TRBV13 to TRBJ1-3, with D maybe TRBD1 (6 bases). CDR3 length equals 15 residues. V lost 6 bases and J lost 2, with 14 bases in between. CDR1 is PRHDT, CDR2 FYEKMQ, per germline (reference sequence). The CDR3 reads CASRDLQGTGNTIYF. CDR3 DNA sequence: TGTGCCAGCAGAGACCTACAGGGCACTGGAAACACCATATATTTT. The variable domain in full, completed from reference TRBV13 and TRBJ1-3, reads AAGVIQSPRHLIKEKRETATLKCYPIPRHDTVYWYQQGPGQDPQFLISFYEKMQSDKGSIPDRFSAQQFSDYHSELNMSSLELGDSALYFCASRDLQGTGNTIYFGEGSWLTVV.

This clonotype showed up just a few times. This rearrangement joins TRBV6-5 to TRBJ1-2; the D is unclear. The CDR3 is 11 amino acids. The germline V gene encodes CDR1 MNHEY and CDR2 SVGAGI. The V end was cut by 8 bases, the J end by 6 bases, with 10 bases between. The CDR3 loop is CASGVNDGYTF. In DNA form, the CDR3 reads TGTGCCAGCGGGGTGAATGATGGCTACACCTTC.

This clonotype has a handful of counts. The chain recombines TRBV6-2 or TRBV6-3 with TRBJ2-7; no reliable D call. Germline-derived CDR1 and CDR2 are MNHEY and SVGEGT. CDR3 length: 16 amino acids. V lost 2 bases to trimming and J lost 1 base, with 15 bases between them. Here the CDR3 DNA reads TGTGCCAGCAGTTACCCCACAGCGAGAGGATCCTACGAGCAGTACGTC. Translated: CASSYPTARGSYEQYV.

This clonotype was picked up a small number of times. The chain carries TRBV6-2 or TRBV6-3 and TRBJ2-5; no definite D call. V was clipped by 2 bases and J by 2 bases, with 15 bases between them. CDR1 MNHEY and CDR2 SVGEGT come from the germline V gene. The CDR3 consists of 16 residues. This CDR3 is CASSYQKGSSQETQYF. The CDR3 nucleotides read TGTGCCAGCAGTTACCAGAAAGGGTCGAGTCAAGAGACCCAGTACTTC.

This clonotype was recorded a few times. V gene TRBV14 combines with J gene TRBJ2-3, with no clear D. V was cut by 1 base and J by 3 bases, with 20 bases left in between. Germline CDR1 SGHDN, CDR2 FVKESK. The CDR3 has 18 amino acids. The CDR3 loop reads CASSQALNFGRPTDTQYF. The DNA of the CDR3 is TGTGCCAGCAGCCAAGCCTTGAATTTCGGGCGACCGACAGATACGCAGTATTTT.

The chain employs TRBV7-2 and TRBJ2-7; no definite D call. Trimming removed 2 bases from V and 5 bases from J, with 16 bases in between. The CDR3 is 15 residues long. The V gene's germline CDR1 is SGHTA and CDR2 FQGNSA. DNA for the CDR3: TGTGCCAGCAGCTTATACGGGCGACGCGGCGACGAGCAGTACTTC. Residues: CASSLYGRRGDEQYF. Full variable domain (rest looked up from reference TRBV7-2 and TRBJ2-7): GAGVSQSPSNKVTEKGKDVELRCDPISGHTALYWYRQSLGQGLEFLIYFQGNSAPDKSGLPSDRFSAERTGGSVSTLTIQRTQQEDSAVYLCASSLYGRRGDEQYFGPGTRLTVT.

The sample holds a few counts of this clonotype. This rearrangement joins TRBV5-1 to TRBJ2-3, with 9 bases lining up with TRBD2. The CDR3 is made up of 15 amino acids. The trim removed 2 bases at V and 0 bases at J, leaving 1 base unmatched. Germline CDR1 reads SGHRS; CDR2 reads YFSETQ. CDR3 sequence (DNA): TGCGCCAGCAGCTTCGGGACTAGCAGCACAGATACGCAGTATTTT. Amino acids: CASSFGTSSTDTQYF. The complete variable domain, with remaining parts taken from reference TRBV5-1 and TRBJ2-3, reads KAGVTQTPRYLIKTRGQQVTLSCSPISGHRSVSWYQQTPGQGLQFLFEYFSETQRNKGNFPGRFSGRQFSNSRSEMNVSTLELGDSALYLCASSFGTSSTDTQYFGPGTRLTVL.

V is TRBV6-5 and J is TRBJ2-1, with D unclear. The CDR3 covers 14 residues. Germline CDR1 reads MNHEY; CDR2 reads SVGAGI. The V end was cut by 5 bases, the J end by 13 bases, with 21 bases between. CDR3 loop: CASSPSARLPTQFF. The DNA of the CDR3 is TGTGCCAGCAGTCCCTCGGCAAGACTGCCGACCCAGTTCTTC.

This clonotype has a handful of counts. CDR3 DNA sequence: TGCAGCGCGGACTGGACACCCACCCGGGCCCAGTACTTC. This encodes CSADWTPTRAQYF. The chain joins TRBV29-1 to TRBJ2-5; possibly TRBD1 or TRBD2 for D (5 bases each). CDR1 is SQVTM, CDR2 ANQGSEA, per germline. Trimming stripped 7 bases from V and 9 bases from J, with 21 bases between. This CDR3 is 13 amino acids long. The entire variable domain, with the rest obtained from reference TRBV29-1 and TRBJ2-5, is as follows: SAVISQKPSRDICQRGTSLTIQCQVDSQVTMMFWYRQQPGQSLTLIATANQGSEATYESGFVIDKFPISRPNLTFSTLTVSNMSPEDSSIYLCSADWTPTRAQYFGPGTRLLVL.

The chain links TRBV3-1 to TRBJ2-1; D call uncertain. CDR3 length equals 17 residues. The V gene's germline CDR1 is LGHDT and CDR2 YNNKEL (reference sequence). V lost 0 bases and J lost 4, with 16 bases in between. CDR3 coding DNA: TGTGCCAGCAGCCAAGATCACACCCAGGCTGTATACAATGAGCAGTTCTTC. This encodes CASSQDHTQAVYNEQFF.

This clonotype was observed a handful of times. This chain joins TRBV11-2 and TRBJ2-3; D may be TRBD2 (6 bases). The V gene's germline CDR1 is SGHAT and CDR2 FQNNGV. The CDR3 has 17 amino acids. Trimming pared 5 bases from V and 6 bases from J, leaving 24 bases between. CDR3 amino acids: CASSILLFGGWGDTQYF. In DNA, the CDR3 is TGTGCCAGCAGCATCCTCCTTTTCGGGGGATGGGGGGATACGCAGTATTTT.

This clonotype appeared a single time. V usage is TRBV7-2 and J usage is TRBJ1-5; TRBD1 matches 9 bases. CDR3 size: 17 residues. The trim removed 5 bases at V and 2 bases at J, leaving 10 bases unmatched. Germline CDR1 reads SGHTA; CDR2 reads FQGNSA. The CDR3 nucleotides are TGTGCCAGCAGCCTGATTTCGGACAGGGGTGGCAATCAGCCCCAGCATTTT. Its protein product is CASSLISDRGGNQPQHF.

The chain has TRBV27 and TRBJ2-7; possible D gene TRBD2, 5 bases. Germline V gene sequence: CDR1 MNHEY, CDR2 SMNVEV (reference sequence). Trimming took 2 bases from V and 5 from J, leaving 13 bases between them. The CDR3 is 14 amino acids. As DNA, the CDR3 is TGTGCCAGCAGTTTAATCGGCGGGTCCCACGAGCAGTACTTC. Protein product: CASSLIGGSHEQYF.